This T cell receptor beta chain is from a study of breast tumors, draining lymph nodes, adjacent tissues. Breast cancer patients provided tissue from their axillary draining lymph nodes. A single record per CDR3 protein comes from TCRdb applying MiXCR to the multiplex PCR reads. The table has over 200,000 distinct CDR3 sequences, less than 40% seen once; the top ten hold over 3.5%. Study-level findings and limits: Tumor T cell lymph node origin was a supported hypothesis, not proven. Compared with lymph nodes, tumors were less diverse; compared with nontumor tissue, more. The data were judged consistent with most tumor T cells coming from lymph node and expanding in tumor. Tumor and nontumor repertoires were significantly more similar in luminal-like than in basal-like breast cancer.

Concerning this clonotype itself: The antigen remains unidentified.

This TCR was sampled from a female donor with breast cancer. Some clones in this sample may be carry-over from other donors' samples. The sequencing sample was made of axillary lymph node tissue.

This CDR3 is CASSQGLAVSSYNEQFF. CDR3 DNA sequence: TGTGCCAGCAGCCAGGGACTAGCGGTGAGCTCCTACAATGAGCAGTTCTTC. The chain links TRBV7-9 to TRBJ2-1, with 11 bases matching TRBD2. V lost 5 bases and J lost 0; bases outside the gene matches: 6. The CDR3 is made up of 17 amino acids. Germline V CDR1 and CDR2: SEHNR, FQNEAQ (reference sequence).